Below, 3 T cell receptor beta chains from the same sample are listed, as sequenced in a study of follicular helper T cells after annual influenza vaccination (dated by TCRdb to about 2017). The library relied on the immunoSEQ multiplex PCR assay. The table comes from immuneACCESS by way of TCRdb, which keeps in-frame sequences with V and J called. Part of the clones is missing from these tables; in studies checked, under half for an unresolved V gene and the rest for unknown reasons. Across this sample there are some 11,000 clones, with roughly 80% seen only once. Clones ranked in the top ten supply more than 0.7% of the sample. This material consisted of CXCR5- memory CD4+ T cells sorted from blood, taken 6 weeks after influenza vaccination. The cell subset or site tag for this specimen amounts to: CXCR5- memory CD4 T cells. The receptors derive from an adult who received the influenza vaccine.

The rearrangement links TRBV11-2 to TRBJ2-7; D unresolved. The V and J ends lost 0 bases and 0 bases respectively, with 9 bases between them. Germline V gene data show CDR1 as SGHAT and CDR2 as FQNNGV. The CDR3 runs 15 residues. CDR3 in DNA: TGTGCCAGCAGCTTAGAAATGGTAAGCTCCTACGAGCAGTACTTC. Translated: CASSLEMVSSYEQYF.

The sample holds a few counts of this clone. J is TRBJ1-2 and V is TRBV4-2, with 8 nucleotides matching TRBD1. Germline lookup yields CDR1 LGHNA and CDR2 YNFKEQ. V shed 7 bases and J 6 bases; nucleotides not matched to a gene: 4. This CDR3 contains 12 residues. The CDR3 reads CASIGQGHGYTF. In DNA, the CDR3 is TGTGCCAGCATCGGACAGGGTCATGGCTACACCTTC.

This clone was recorded a few times. The chain combines TRBV2 with TRBJ1-3; unclear D gene. V was shortened by 0 bases and J by 8 bases, with 11 bases between the two germline ends. The CDR3 has 14 residues. The germline gives CDR1 SNHLY, CDR2 FYNNEI. The CDR3 sequence is CASSEAYVVDTIYF. DNA for the CDR3: TGTGCCAGCAGTGAAGCGTACGTAGTAGACACCATATATTTT.